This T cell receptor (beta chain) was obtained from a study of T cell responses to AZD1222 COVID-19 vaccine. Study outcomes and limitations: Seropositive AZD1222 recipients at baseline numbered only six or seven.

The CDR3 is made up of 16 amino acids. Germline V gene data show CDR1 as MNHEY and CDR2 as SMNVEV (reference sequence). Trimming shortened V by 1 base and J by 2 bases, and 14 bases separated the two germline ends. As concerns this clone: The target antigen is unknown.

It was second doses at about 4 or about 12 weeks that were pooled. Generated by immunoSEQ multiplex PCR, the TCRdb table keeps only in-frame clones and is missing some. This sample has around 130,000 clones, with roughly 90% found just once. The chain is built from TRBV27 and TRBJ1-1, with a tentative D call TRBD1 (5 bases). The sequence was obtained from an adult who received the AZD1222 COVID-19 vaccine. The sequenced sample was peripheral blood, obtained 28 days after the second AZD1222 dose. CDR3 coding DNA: TGTGCCAGCAGTTTATTAGGGTCAGGGCAAAACACTGAAGCTTTCTTT. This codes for CASSLLGSGQNTEAFF.